The rows below give T cell receptor beta chains drawn from one sample of a study of blood T cell repertoires in COVID-19. Sequencing was performed with immunoSEQ multiplex PCR; in TCRdb, only in-frame clones are kept and a portion is missing. Here the sample spans about 120,000 clones, 60% to 85% being singletons. Material for sequencing was peripheral blood. These receptors all stem from a man aged 65 to 85 with acute or convalescent COVID-19. CDR3s leave out the opening cysteine and the closing phenylalanine or tryptophan. D genes are given only for firm matches.

D gene | V gene | CDR3 protein
. | TRBV5-5 | ASSLGLTGRYEQY
TRBD1 | TRBV6-5 | ASSSTGGVEKLF
TRBD1 | TRBV5-1 | ASSLVQGGRTEAF
TRBD1 | TRBV5-1 | ASSSTGGAGNTIY
. | TRBV29-1 | SVTGTGSSYEQY
. | TRBV9 | ASSAPMGGTGELF
. | TRBV6-1 | ASSDNYEQY
TRBD1 | TRBV5-1 | ASSRGQGYASYEQY
TRBD2 | TRBV18 | ASSPTSGMVEQF
. | TRBV7-3 | ASSPSGSSYNEQF
TRBD1 | TRBV28 | ASSPTGVQPQH
TRBD1 | TRBV5-6 | ASTGTVNYGYT
. | TRBV28 | ASRTWDFNQPQH
. | TRBV6-6 | ASSSNRAPQPQH
. | TRBV28 | ASSPGNEKLF
. | TRBV7-8 | ASSPRGDTIY
. | TRBV30 | AGRPGHYNSPLH
. | TRBV3-1/TRBV3-2 | ASSQGTLSYGYT
. | TRBV7-8 | ASSLGDRATNEKLF
TRBD2 | TRBV7-9 | ASSLFGAGGSPYEQY
TRBD2 | TRBV7-2 | ASSSISGRSYEQY